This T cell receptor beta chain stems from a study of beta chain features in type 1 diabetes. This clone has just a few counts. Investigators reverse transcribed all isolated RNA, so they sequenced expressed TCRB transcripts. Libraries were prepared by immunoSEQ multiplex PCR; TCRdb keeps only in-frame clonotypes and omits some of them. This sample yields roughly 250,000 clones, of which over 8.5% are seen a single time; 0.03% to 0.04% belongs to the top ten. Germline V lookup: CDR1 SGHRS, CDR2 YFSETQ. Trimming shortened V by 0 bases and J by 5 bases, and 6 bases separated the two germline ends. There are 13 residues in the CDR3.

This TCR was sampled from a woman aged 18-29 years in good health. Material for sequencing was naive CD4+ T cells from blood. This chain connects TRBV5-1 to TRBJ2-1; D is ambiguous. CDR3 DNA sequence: TGCGCCAGCAGCTTGGATGGGCACAATGAGCAGTTCTTC. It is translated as CASSLDGHNEQFF.